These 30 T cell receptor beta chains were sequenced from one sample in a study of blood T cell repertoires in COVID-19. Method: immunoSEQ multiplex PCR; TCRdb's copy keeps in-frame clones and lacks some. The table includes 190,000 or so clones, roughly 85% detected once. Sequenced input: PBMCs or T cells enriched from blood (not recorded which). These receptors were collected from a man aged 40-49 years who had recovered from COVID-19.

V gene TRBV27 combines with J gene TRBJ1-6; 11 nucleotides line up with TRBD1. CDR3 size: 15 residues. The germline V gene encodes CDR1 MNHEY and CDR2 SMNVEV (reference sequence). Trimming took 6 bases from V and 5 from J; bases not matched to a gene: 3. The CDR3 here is CASRDRGLNNSPLHF. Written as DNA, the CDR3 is TGTGCCAGCAGGGACAGGGGGCTGAATAATTCACCCCTCCACTTT.

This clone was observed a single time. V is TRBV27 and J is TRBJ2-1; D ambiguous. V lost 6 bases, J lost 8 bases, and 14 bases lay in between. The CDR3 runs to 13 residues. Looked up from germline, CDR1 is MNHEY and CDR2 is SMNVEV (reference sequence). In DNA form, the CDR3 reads TGTGCCAGCAGACTCTTGCTCGCCCATGAGCAGTTCTTC. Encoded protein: CASRLLLAHEQFF.

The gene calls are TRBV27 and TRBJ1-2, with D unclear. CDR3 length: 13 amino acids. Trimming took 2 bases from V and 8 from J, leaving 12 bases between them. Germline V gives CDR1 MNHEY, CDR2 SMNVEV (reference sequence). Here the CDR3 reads CASSLGHSGGYTF. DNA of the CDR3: TGTGCCAGCAGTTTAGGGCATTCTGGCGGCTACACCTTC.

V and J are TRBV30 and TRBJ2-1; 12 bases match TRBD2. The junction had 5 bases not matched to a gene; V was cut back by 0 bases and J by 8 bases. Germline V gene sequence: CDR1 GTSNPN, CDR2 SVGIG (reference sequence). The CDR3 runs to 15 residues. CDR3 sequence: CAWSVSSGRGHEQFF. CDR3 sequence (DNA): TGTGCCTGGAGTGTGTCTAGCGGGAGGGGGCATGAGCAGTTCTTC.

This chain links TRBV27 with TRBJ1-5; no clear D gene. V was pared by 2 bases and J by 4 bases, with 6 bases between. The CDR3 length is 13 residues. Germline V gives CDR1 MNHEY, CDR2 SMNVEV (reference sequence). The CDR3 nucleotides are TGTGCCAGCAGTTTAAGGGAGAATCAGCCCCAGCATTTT. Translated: CASSLRENQPQHF.

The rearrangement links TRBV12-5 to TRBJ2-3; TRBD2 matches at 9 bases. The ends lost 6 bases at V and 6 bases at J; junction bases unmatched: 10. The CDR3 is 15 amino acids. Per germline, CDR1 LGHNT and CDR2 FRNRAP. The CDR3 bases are TGTGCTAGTGGCGACAGGCGGGAGGGCCGCGATACGCAGTATTTT. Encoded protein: CASGDRREGRDTQYF.

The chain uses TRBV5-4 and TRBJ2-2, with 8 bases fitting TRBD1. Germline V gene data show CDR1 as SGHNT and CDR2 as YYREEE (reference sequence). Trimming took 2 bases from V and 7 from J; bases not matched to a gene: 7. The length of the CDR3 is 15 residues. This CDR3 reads CASSFGDRGIGELFF. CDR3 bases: TGTGCCAGCAGCTTCGGAGACAGGGGAATCGGGGAGCTGTTTTTT. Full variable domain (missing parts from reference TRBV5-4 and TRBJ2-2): ETGVTQSPTHLIKTRGQQVTLRCSSQSGHNTVSWYQQALGQGPQFIFQYYREEENGRGNFPPRFSGLQFPNYSSELNVNALELDDSALYLCASSFGDRGIGELFFGEGSRLTVL.

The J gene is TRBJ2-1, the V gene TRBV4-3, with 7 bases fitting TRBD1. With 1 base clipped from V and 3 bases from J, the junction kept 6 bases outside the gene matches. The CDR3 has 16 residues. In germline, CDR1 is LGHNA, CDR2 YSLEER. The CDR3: CASSQGYRGFYNEQFF. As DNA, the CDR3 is TGCGCCAGCAGCCAAGGATACAGGGGATTCTACAATGAGCAGTTCTTC.

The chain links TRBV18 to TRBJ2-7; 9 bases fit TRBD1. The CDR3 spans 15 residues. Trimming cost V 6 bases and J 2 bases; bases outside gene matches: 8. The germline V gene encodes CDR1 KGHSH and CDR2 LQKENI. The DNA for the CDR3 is TGTGCCAGCTCTCAATCCGGGACAGGGACCTACGAGCAGTACTTC. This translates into CASSQSGTGTYEQYF. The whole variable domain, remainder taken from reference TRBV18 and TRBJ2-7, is NAGVMQNPRHLVRRRGQEARLRCSPMKGHSHVYWYRQLPEEGLKFMVYLQKENIIDESGMPKERFSAEFPKEGPSILRIQQVVRGDSAAYFCASSQSGTGTYEQYFGPGTRLTVT.

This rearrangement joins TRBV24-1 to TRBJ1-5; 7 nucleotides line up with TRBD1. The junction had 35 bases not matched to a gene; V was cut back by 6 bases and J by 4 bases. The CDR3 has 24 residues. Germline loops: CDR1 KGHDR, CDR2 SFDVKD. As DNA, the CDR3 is TGTGCCACCAGTTTGTTCCGACAGGGAGCCGTCGAAGGCTCGGCCCCCCTACAAAATCAGCCCCAGCATTTT. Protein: CATSLFRQGAVEGSAPLQNQPQHF.

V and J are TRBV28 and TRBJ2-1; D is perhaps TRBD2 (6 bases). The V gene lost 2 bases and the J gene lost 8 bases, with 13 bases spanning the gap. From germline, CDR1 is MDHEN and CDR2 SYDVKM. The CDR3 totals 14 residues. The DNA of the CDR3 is TGTGCCAGCAGTTTAGGGACTCTTCCCCATGAGCAGTTCTTC. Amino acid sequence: CASSLGTLPHEQFF.

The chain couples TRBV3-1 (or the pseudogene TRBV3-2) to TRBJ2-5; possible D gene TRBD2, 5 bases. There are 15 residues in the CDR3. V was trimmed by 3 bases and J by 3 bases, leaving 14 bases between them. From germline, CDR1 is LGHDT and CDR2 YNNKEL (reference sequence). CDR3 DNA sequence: TGTGCCAGCAGCCATGGGTTACGGGAAGAAGAGACCCAGTACTTC. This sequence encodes CASSHGLREEETQYF.

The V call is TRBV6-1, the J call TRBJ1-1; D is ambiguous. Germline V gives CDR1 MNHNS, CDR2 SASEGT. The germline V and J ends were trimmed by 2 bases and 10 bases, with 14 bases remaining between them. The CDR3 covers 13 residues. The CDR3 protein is CASSEYLGRGAFF. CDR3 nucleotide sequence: TGTGCCAGCAGTGAATACCTGGGGAGAGGAGCTTTCTTT.

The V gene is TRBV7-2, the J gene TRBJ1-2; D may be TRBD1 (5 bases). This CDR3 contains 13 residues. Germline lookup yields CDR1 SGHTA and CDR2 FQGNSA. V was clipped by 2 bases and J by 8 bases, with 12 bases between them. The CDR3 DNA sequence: TGTGCCAGCAGCTTAACCAGGGAGGGCGGCTACACCTTC. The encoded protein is CASSLTREGGYTF. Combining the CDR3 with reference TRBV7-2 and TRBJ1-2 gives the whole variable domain GAGVSQSPSNKVTEKGKDVELRCDPISGHTALYWYRQSLGQGLEFLIYFQGNSAPDKSGLPSDRFSAERTGGSVSTLTIQRTQQEDSAVYLCASSLTREGGYTFGSGTRLTVV.

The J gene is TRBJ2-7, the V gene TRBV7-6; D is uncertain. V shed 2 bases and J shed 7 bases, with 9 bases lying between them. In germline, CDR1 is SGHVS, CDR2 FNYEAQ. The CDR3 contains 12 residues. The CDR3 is CASSLLPREQYF. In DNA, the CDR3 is TGTGCCAGCAGCTTATTGCCGAGAGAGCAGTACTTC. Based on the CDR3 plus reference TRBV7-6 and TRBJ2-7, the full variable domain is GAGVSQSPRYKVTKRGQDVALRCDPISGHVSLYWYRQALGQGPEFLTYFNYEAQQDKSGLPNDRFSAERPEGSISTLTIQRTEQRDSAMYRCASSLLPREQYFGPGTRLTVT.

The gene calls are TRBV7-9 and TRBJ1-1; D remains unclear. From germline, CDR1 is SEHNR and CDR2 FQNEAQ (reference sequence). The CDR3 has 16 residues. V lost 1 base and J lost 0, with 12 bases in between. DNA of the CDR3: TGTGCCAGCAGCTTAGGTCGGAGTCCCATGAACACTGAAGCTTTCTTT. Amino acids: CASSLGRSPMNTEAFF.

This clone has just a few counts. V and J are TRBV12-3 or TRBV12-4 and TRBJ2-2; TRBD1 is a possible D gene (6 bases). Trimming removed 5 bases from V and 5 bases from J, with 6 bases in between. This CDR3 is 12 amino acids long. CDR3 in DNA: TGTGCCAGCAGTACAGGGACCGGGGAGCTGTTTTTT. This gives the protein CASSTGTGELFF.

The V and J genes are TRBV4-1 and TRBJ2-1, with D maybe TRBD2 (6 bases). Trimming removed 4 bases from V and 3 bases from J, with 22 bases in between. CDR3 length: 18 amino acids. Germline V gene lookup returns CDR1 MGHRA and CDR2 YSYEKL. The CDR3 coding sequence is TGCGCCAGCAGCCCTACCCGGGGGTCTCGGCACGGCTACAATGAGCAGTTCTTC. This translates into CASSPTRGSRHGYNEQFF.

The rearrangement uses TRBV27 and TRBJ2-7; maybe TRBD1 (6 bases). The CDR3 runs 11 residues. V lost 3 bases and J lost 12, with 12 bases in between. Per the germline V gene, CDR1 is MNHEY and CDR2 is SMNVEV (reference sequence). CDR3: CASSFGGWRYF. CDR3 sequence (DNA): TGTGCCAGCAGTTTTGGGGGCTGGCGGTACTTC.

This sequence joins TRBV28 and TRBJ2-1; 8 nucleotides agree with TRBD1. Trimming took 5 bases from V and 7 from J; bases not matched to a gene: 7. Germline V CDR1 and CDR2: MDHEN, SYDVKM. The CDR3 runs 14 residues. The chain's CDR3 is CASSADRGRNEQFF. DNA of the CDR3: TGTGCCAGCAGTGCAGACAGGGGTCGGAATGAGCAGTTCTTC.

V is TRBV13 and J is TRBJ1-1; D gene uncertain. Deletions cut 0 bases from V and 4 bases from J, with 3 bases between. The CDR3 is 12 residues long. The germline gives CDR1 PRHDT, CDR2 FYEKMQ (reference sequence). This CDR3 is CASSLGSTEAFF. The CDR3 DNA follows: TGTGCCAGCAGCTTAGGTAGCACTGAAGCTTTCTTT.

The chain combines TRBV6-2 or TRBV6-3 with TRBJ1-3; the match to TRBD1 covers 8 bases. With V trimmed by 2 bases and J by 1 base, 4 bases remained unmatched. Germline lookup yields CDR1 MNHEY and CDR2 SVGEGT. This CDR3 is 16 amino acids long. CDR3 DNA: TGTGCCAGCAGTTACCCTGACAGGGGATCTGGAAACACCATATATTTT. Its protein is CASSYPDRGSGNTIYF.

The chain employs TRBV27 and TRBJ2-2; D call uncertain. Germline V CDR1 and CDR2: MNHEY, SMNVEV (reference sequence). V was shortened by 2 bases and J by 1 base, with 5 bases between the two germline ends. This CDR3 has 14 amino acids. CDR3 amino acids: CASSLQMNTGELFF. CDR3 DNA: TGTGCCAGCAGTTTACAGATGAACACCGGGGAGCTGTTTTTT.

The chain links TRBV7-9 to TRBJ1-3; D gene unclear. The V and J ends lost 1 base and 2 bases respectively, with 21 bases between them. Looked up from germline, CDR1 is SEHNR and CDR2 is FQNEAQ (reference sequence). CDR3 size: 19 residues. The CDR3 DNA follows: TGTGCCAGCAGCTTAGAGTCCGGAGGCCCACAGAGAACTGGAAACACCATATATTTT. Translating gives CASSLESGGPQRTGNTIYF.

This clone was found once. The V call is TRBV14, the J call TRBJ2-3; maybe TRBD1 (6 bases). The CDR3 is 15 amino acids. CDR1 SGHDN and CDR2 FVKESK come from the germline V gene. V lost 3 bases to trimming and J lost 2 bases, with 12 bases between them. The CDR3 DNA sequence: TGTGCCAGCAGCCAGTTTCAGGGGTCCACAGATACGCAGTATTTT. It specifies CASSQFQGSTDTQYF.

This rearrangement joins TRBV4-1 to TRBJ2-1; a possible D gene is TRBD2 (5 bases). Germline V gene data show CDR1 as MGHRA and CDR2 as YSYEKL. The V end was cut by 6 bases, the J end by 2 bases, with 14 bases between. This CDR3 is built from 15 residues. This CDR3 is CASSVGGGTYNEQFF. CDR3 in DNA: TGCGCCAGCAGTGTCGGAGGTGGGACCTACAATGAGCAGTTCTTC.

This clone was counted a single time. The CDR3 DNA is TGTGCCAGCAGCTTACCCCCTAGCGGGACCGCTAAGAAGCAGTACTTC. It is translated as CASSLPPSGTAKKQYF. V gene TRBV11-2 combines with J gene TRBJ2-7; the match to TRBD2 covers 9 bases. Germline CDR1 SGHAT, CDR2 FQNNGV. The CDR3 has 16 residues. The V and J ends lost 2 bases and 8 bases, in that order; junction bases with no gene match: 13. The full variable domain, in which reference TRBV11-2 and TRBJ2-7 provide the parts outside the CDR3, is EAGVAQSPRYKIIEKRQSVAFWCNPISGHATLYWYQQILGQGPKLLIQFQNNGVVDDSQLPKDRFSAERLKGVDSTLKIQPAKLEDSAVYLCASSLPPSGTAKKQYFGPGTRLTVT.

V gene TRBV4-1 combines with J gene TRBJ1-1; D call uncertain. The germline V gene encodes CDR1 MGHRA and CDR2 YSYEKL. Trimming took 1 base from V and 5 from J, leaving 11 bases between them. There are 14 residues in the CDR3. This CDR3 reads CASSQASAGTEAFF. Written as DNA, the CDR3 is TGCGCCAGCAGCCAAGCCAGCGCCGGGACTGAAGCTTTCTTT.

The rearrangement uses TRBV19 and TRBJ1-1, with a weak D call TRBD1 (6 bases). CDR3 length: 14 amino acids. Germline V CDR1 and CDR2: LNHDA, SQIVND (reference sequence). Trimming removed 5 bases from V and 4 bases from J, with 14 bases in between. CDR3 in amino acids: CASSALQGSTEAFF. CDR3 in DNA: TGTGCCAGTAGTGCACTACAGGGAAGCACTGAAGCTTTCTTT.

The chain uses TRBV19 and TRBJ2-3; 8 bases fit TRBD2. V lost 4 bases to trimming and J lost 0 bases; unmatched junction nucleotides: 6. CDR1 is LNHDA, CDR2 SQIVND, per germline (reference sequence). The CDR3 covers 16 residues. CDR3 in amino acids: CASSTYSGTSTDTQYF. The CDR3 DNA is TGTGCCAGTAGTACTTATAGCGGGACTAGCACAGATACGCAGTATTTT.